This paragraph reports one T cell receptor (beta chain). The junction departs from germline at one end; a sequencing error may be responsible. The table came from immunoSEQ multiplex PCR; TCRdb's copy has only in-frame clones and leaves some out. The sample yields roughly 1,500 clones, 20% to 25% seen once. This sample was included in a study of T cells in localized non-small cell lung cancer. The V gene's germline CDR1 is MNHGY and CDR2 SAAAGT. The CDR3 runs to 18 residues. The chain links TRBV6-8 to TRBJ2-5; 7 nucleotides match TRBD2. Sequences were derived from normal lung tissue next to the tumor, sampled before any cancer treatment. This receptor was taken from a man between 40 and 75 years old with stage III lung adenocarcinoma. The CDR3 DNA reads TGTGCCATCAGTGACTCCCATCGGGCTAGCGGAAGGGAAGAGACCCAGTACTTC. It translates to CAISDSHRASGREETQYF.